This is a list of T cell receptor beta chains from one sample in a study of identical twins. Each CDR3 protein is one row after TCRdb ran MiXCR on the 5' RACE reads. The sample shows 350,000 to 450,000 distinct CDR3 sequences, around 20% of them seen only once. The material sequenced was naive T cells sorted from blood. These receptors were taken from a man in his fifties in good health. Each CDR3 is given with its conserved first and last residue. Fields, in order: clone size, J gene, CDR3 length, D gene, V gene, CDR3 DNA, CDR3 protein. A D gene is named only where the DNA matches it firmly. Not all rows give a size; the values are once, few, many and, for expanded clones, a class.

clone size: NA
J gene: TRBJ2-5
CDR3 length: 16
D gene: NA
V gene: TRBV20-1
CDR3 DNA: TGCAGTGCTAGCCCCCAGGTGATAGCGGCCCGCGGGACCCAGTACTTC
CDR3 protein: CSASPQVIAARGTQYF

clone size: few
J gene: TRBJ2-1
CDR3 length: 17
D gene: TRBD1
V gene: TRBV13
CDR3 DNA: TGTGCCAGCAGCTTAACAACTTTTTTCGGGACAGGGCCTGAGCAGTTCTTC
CDR3 protein: CASSLTTFFGTGPEQFF

clone size: many
J gene: TRBJ2-2
CDR3 length: 14
D gene: TRBD2
V gene: TRBV12-3/TRBV12-4
CDR3 DNA: TGTGCCAGCAGTACCCAGCGGGGGGCCGGGGAGCTGTTTTTT
CDR3 protein: CASSTQRGAGELFF

clone size: few
J gene: TRBJ2-1
CDR3 length: 17
D gene: TRBD2
V gene: TRBV10-3
CDR3 DNA: TGTGCCATCAGTGATCATGGACTAGCGGGATCCTACAATGAGCAGTTCTTC
CDR3 protein: CAISDHGLAGSYNEQFF

clone size: NA
J gene: TRBJ1-4
CDR3 length: 13
D gene: TRBD1
V gene: TRBV18
CDR3 DNA: TGTGCCAGCTCACCTGGACAGGGTGGAAAGCTGTTTTTT
CDR3 protein: CASSPGQGGKLFF

clone size: NA
J gene: TRBJ1-1
CDR3 length: 17
D gene: NA
V gene: TRBV4-3
CDR3 DNA: TGCGCCAGCAGCCGAAGCCTACCGGGACGGCTGAACACTGAAGCTTTCTTT
CDR3 protein: CASSRSLPGRLNTEAFF

clone size: NA
J gene: TRBJ2-5
CDR3 length: 14
D gene: NA
V gene: TRBV4-3
CDR3 DNA: TGCGCCAGCAGCCAGGGGGGGGGCGGAAAGACCCAGTACTTC
CDR3 protein: CASSQGGGGKTQYF

clone size: few
J gene: TRBJ2-3
CDR3 length: 15
D gene: NA
V gene: TRBV6-1
CDR3 DNA: TGTGCCAGCAGTCTAGGGGGGGTGGGCACAGATACGCAGTATTTT
CDR3 protein: CASSLGGVGTDTQYF

clone size: many
J gene: TRBJ1-2
CDR3 length: 15
D gene: NA
V gene: TRBV19
CDR3 DNA: TGTGCCAGTAGTGCCGATTTTTCAGCTAACTATGGCTACACCTTC
CDR3 protein: CASSADFSANYGYTF

clone size: few
J gene: TRBJ2-1
CDR3 length: 16
D gene: TRBD2
V gene: TRBV7-9
CDR3 DNA: TGTGCCAGCAGCGAGGGACTAGCGGGAGTCTACAATGAGCAGTTCTTC
CDR3 protein: CASSEGLAGVYNEQFF

clone size: NA
J gene: TRBJ1-3
CDR3 length: 15
D gene: TRBD1
V gene: TRBV12-3/TRBV12-4
CDR3 DNA: TGTGCCAGCAGTCTCTATACAGGGGCTGGAAACACCATATATTTT
CDR3 protein: CASSLYTGAGNTIYF

clone size: few
J gene: TRBJ2-1
CDR3 length: 12
D gene: NA
V gene: TRBV7-3
CDR3 DNA: TGTGCCAGCAGGAACCCCGGAAATGAGCAGTTCTTC
CDR3 protein: CASRNPGNEQFF

clone size: many
J gene: TRBJ1-1
CDR3 length: 14
D gene: NA
V gene: TRBV12-3/TRBV12-4
CDR3 DNA: TGTGCCAGCAGCCCCGGGACGAAGAACACTGAAGCTTTCTTT
CDR3 protein: CASSPGTKNTEAFF

clone size: NA
J gene: TRBJ1-1
CDR3 length: 15
D gene: NA
V gene: TRBV27
CDR3 DNA: TGTGCCAGCAGTTTTATTGGACACGTGAACACTGAAGCTTTCTTT
CDR3 protein: CASSFIGHVNTEAFF

clone size: NA
J gene: TRBJ2-5
CDR3 length: 12
D gene: NA
V gene: TRBV7-2
CDR3 DNA: TGTGCCAGCAGCAGCGGACCGAGGCCCCAGTACTTC
CDR3 protein: CASSSGPRPQYF

clone size: many
J gene: TRBJ2-7
CDR3 length: 15
D gene: NA
V gene: TRBV6-5
CDR3 DNA: TGTGCCAGCAGTTTACGTCCTTTGATACGCTACGAGCAGTACTTC
CDR3 protein: CASSLRPLIRYEQYF

clone size: NA
J gene: TRBJ1-1
CDR3 length: 14
D gene: NA
V gene: TRBV19
CDR3 DNA: TGTGCCAGTAGTCCCGGACGGACGAAGACTGAAGCTTTCTTT
CDR3 protein: CASSPGRTKTEAFF

clone size: NA
J gene: TRBJ1-4
CDR3 length: 13
D gene: NA
V gene: TRBV29-1
CDR3 DNA: TGCAGCGTTGGTGGGCGGGGGTTTGAAAAACTGTTTTTT
CDR3 protein: CSVGGRGFEKLFF

clone size: few
J gene: TRBJ2-1
CDR3 length: 15
D gene: NA
V gene: TRBV7-6
CDR3 DNA: TGTGCCAGCAGCTTAGTCAGGGTCTCCTACAATGAGCAGTTCTTC
CDR3 protein: CASSLVRVSYNEQFF

clone size: many
J gene: TRBJ1-1
CDR3 length: 15
D gene: NA
V gene: TRBV20-1
CDR3 DNA: TGCAGTGCTAGAATTAGCGGGGCCGGAACGACTGAAGCTTTCTTT
CDR3 protein: CSARISGAGTTEAFF

clone size: many
J gene: TRBJ2-3
CDR3 length: 16
D gene: TRBD2
V gene: TRBV15
CDR3 DNA: TGTGCCACCAGCAGCGGACTAGCGGGAGAGGGAGATACGCAGTATTTT
CDR3 protein: CATSSGLAGEGDTQYF

clone size: few
J gene: TRBJ2-3
CDR3 length: 19
D gene: NA
V gene: TRBV29-1
CDR3 DNA: TGCAGCGTTGAAGAGTCCCTATCAAGAACAGGGATGTCTGGAGCTACGCAGTATTTT
CDR3 protein: CSVEESLSRTGMSGATQYF